The clone carrying this TCR beta chain occurred a few times. Its specificity is unknown. The data originate from a study of CD8 T cells in ankylosing spondylitis. The V and J ends lost 7 bases and 1 base respectively, with 8 bases between them. Germline V CDR1 and CDR2: MDHEN, SYDVKM. CDR3 size: 13 residues. Study-level results: Characteristic, it appeared, of ankylosing spondylitis blood was a TCR beta motif of about eight highly homologous variants.

In TCRdb, the 5' RACE reads were re-called with MiXCR into one record per CDR3 protein. The table shows roughly 440,000 distinct CDR3 sequences, with 17% occurring only once. The source is a male donor with ankylosing spondylitis. This chain joins TRBV28 and TRBJ1-5; D call uncertain. Sequenced input: blood, either unsorted or a sorted T cell fraction (not recorded which). CDR3: CASTYGSNQPQHF. The DNA for the CDR3 is TGTGCCAGCACGTACGGAAGCAATCAGCCCCAGCATTTT. The variable domain in full, with the rest retrieved from reference TRBV28 and TRBJ1-5, is DVKVTQSSRYLVKRTGEKVFLECVQDMDHENMFWYRQDPGLGLRLIYFSYDVKMKEKGDIPEGYSVSREKKERFSLILESASTNQTSMYLCASTYGSNQPQHFGDGTRLSIL.